The 22 T cell receptor beta chains below come from one sample, sequenced in a study of vaccination and CD4 T cells after COVID-19. Treatment here: approximately 10-day PBMC culture with coronavirus spike peptide pools or control peptides (ViraFEST assay). For these TCRs, the target antigens are not known. Once obtained from cultured CD4+ T cells, the DNA was sequenced using the Oncomine TCR Beta short-read assay. One entry per CDR3 protein results from TCRdb running MiXCR on the PCR reads. The data show about 12,000 distinct CDR3 sequences, 30% seen once. Sample: cultured CD4+ T cells from blood. All receptors derive from a human donor with COVID-19.

The rearrangement uses TRBV7-4 and TRBJ2-5; possibly TRBD1 or TRBD2 for D (5 bases each). Germline CDR1 reads SGHVT; CDR2 reads SQSDAQ. V was clipped by 6 bases and J by 4 bases, with 15 bases between them. This CDR3 is built from 14 residues. Written as DNA, the CDR3 is TGTGCCAGCAGTGGGACCCCTCGGGGAGAGACCCAGTACTTC. This encodes CASSGTPRGETQYF.

The V call is TRBV5-3, the J call TRBJ1-6; maybe TRBD1 (6 bases). TRBV5-3 is classed as an ORF, of uncertain function. Trimming shortened V by 0 bases and J by 10 bases, and 11 bases separated the two germline ends. CDR3 length: 14 amino acids. CDR3 loop: CARSLARGRSPLHF. The CDR3 nucleotides are TGTGCCAGAAGCTTGGCCAGGGGAAGATCACCCCTCCACTTT.

V and J are TRBV20-1 and TRBJ1-2; D gene unclear. V lost 5 bases, J lost 6 bases, and 16 bases lay in between. Germline V gene sequence: CDR1 DFQATT, CDR2 SNEGSKA (reference sequence). CDR3 length: 13 residues. The CDR3 coding sequence is TGCAGTGCTCTCGCCGGACTAGGTCATGGCTACACCTTC. Amino acid sequence: CSALAGLGHGYTF.

In the case of this clonotype: This likely reflects a read error, since a far larger clone is one base away. The CDR3 region is CASSSRMRQGYGYTF. CDR3 DNA sequence: TGTGCCAGCAGCTCCCGGATGAGACAGGGCTATGGCTACACCTTC. The chain recombines TRBV7-9 with TRBJ1-2; TRBD1 aligns across 7 bases. The germline gives CDR1 SEHNR, CDR2 FQNEAQ (reference sequence). The V segment lost 4 bases and the J segment 4 bases; nucleotides outside the gene matches: 9. This CDR3 is 15 amino acids long.

There are a few counts of this clonotype. The rearrangement links TRBV11-2 to TRBJ2-1; D call uncertain. Germline V gene data show CDR1 as SGHAT and CDR2 as FQNNGV. The V end was cut by 3 bases, the J end by 2 bases, with 5 bases between. This CDR3 is built from 13 residues. CDR3 bases: TGTGCCAGCAGCTTTTTGCCCTACAATGAGCAGTTCTTC. Amino acid sequence: CASSFLPYNEQFF.

In its sample, this clonotype was seen a few times. This chain links TRBV30 with TRBJ2-4, with 8 bases fitting TRBD2. CDR1 is GTSNPN and CDR2 is SVGIG in the germline V gene (reference sequence). The CDR3 is 17 amino acids. The V and J ends lost 2 bases and 2 bases, in that order; junction bases with no gene match: 11. Here the CDR3 DNA reads TGTGCCTGGAGTATCACGAGCGGGGGCGGGCCCAAAAACATTCAGTACTTC. This translates into CAWSITSGGGPKNIQYF.

As for this clonotype: The junction and the germline gene differ at one end; a read error may be behind it. Here the CDR3 DNA reads TGTGTCAGCGGAACCAGGACTAGCGGTACCTACGAGCAGTACTTC. It specifies CVSGTRTSGTYEQYF. The chain has TRBV28 and TRBJ2-7; 10 nucleotides agree with TRBD2. The CDR3 sequence is 15 residues long. Per the germline V gene, CDR1 is MDHEN and CDR2 is SYDVKM.

In this sample, this clonotype turned up a few times. As DNA, the CDR3 is TGTGCCAGCAGAGACGGGTGGGGCAGCTCCTTAGAAGGCTACACCTTC. Encoded protein: CASRDGWGSSLEGYTF. The chain is built from TRBV7-2 and TRBJ1-2; D is possibly TRBD1 (5 bases). The CDR3 is 16 residues long. The V gene's germline CDR1 is SGHTA and CDR2 FQGNSA. V dropped 6 bases and J dropped 8 bases, with 25 bases sitting between them.

V and J are TRBV2 and TRBJ2-7; D remains ambiguous. V gave up 11 bases and J gave up 3 bases, with 11 bases separating them. This CDR3 comprises 11 residues. Germline CDR1 and CDR2: SNHLY and FYNNEI. The CDR3 sequence: CAGTTNYEQYF. The CDR3, as DNA: TGTGCCGGAACGACCAACTACGAGCAGTACTTC.

This chain uses TRBV7-8 with TRBJ2-1; TRBD2 aligns across 9 bases. Germline CDR1 is SGHVS and CDR2 is FQNEAQ. The junction had 10 bases not matched to a gene; V was cut back by 5 bases and J by 8 bases. This CDR3 has 15 residues. The DNA for the CDR3 is TGTGCCAGCAGCGGAGTCCGCGGGGGGGCAGATGAGCAGTTCTTC. Translation: CASSGVRGGADEQFF.

The chain combines TRBV9 with TRBJ2-7; either TRBD1 or TRBD2 may fit D (5 bases each). The V and J ends lost 0 bases and 0 bases respectively, with 7 bases between them. Germline assignment: CDR1 SGDLS and CDR2 YYNGEE. The CDR3 is 14 residues long. CDR3 loop: CASSVGGSSYEQYF. Here the CDR3 DNA reads TGTGCCAGCAGCGTAGGGGGGAGCTCCTACGAGCAGTACTTC. Full variable domain (rest looked up from reference TRBV9 and TRBJ2-7): DSGVTQTPKHLITATGQRVTLRCSPRSGDLSVYWYQQSLDQGLQFLIQYYNGEERAKGNILERFSAQQFPDLHSELNLSSLELGDSALYFCASSVGGSSYEQYFGPGTRLTVT.

V gene TRBV24-1 combines with J gene TRBJ2-2; weak D call: TRBD2 (5 bases). The CDR3 length is 16 residues. From germline, CDR1 is KGHDR and CDR2 SFDVKD. V was pared by 0 bases and J by 10 bases, with 17 bases between. The CDR3 region is CATSDLGSGREKELFF. The CDR3 region has the DNA TGTGCCACCAGTGATTTGGGATCGGGAAGGGAGAAGGAGCTGTTTTTT.

Sample share makes this clonotype medium-sized. CDR3 nucleotide sequence: TGCAGTGCTTTCCGGGGCAATCAGCCCCAGCATTTT. Its translation: CSAFRGNQPQHF. This chain connects TRBV20-1 to TRBJ1-5, with D unresolved. V lost 5 bases and J 2 bases, leaving 7 bases between the germline ends. This CDR3 region has 12 residues. Per germline, CDR1 DFQATT and CDR2 SNEGSKA (reference sequence).

The rearrangement uses TRBV28 and TRBJ1-4, with unresolved D. The germline V and J ends were trimmed by 11 bases and 3 bases, with 13 bases remaining between them. CDR3 length: 13 residues. Germline V lookup: CDR1 MDHEN, CDR2 SYDVKM. The CDR3 reads CASGAASNEKLFF. CDR3 nucleotides: TGTGCCTCGGGCGCCGCTTCTAATGAAAAACTGTTTTTT.

The chain carries TRBV20-1 and TRBJ1-1; no clear D. There are 16 residues in the CDR3. From germline, CDR1 is DFQATT and CDR2 SNEGSKA (reference sequence). V was cut by 0 bases and J by 2 bases, with 16 bases left in between. In DNA, the CDR3 is TGCAGTGCTAGAGATTATTCGAGGGCCCCAAACACTGAAGCTTTCTTT. This translates into CSARDYSRAPNTEAFF.

This chain uses TRBV27 with TRBJ1-2; TRBD1 might be the D (6 bases). Deletions cut 2 bases from V and 8 bases from J, with 18 bases between. CDR3 length: 15 amino acids. Germline-derived CDR1 and CDR2 are MNHEY and SMNVEV (reference sequence). As DNA, the CDR3 is TGTGCCAGCAGTTTACCACAGGGTTCCTCTATAGGCTACACCTTC. Protein sequence: CASSLPQGSSIGYTF.

V is TRBV5-8 and J is TRBJ2-4; D might be TRBD2 (6 bases). Germline CDR1 SGHTS, CDR2 YDEGEE. Trimming pared 5 bases from V and 8 bases from J, leaving 11 bases between. The CDR3 runs 12 residues. The CDR3 coding sequence is TGTGCCAGCAGATGGAGGGCGGACATTCAGTACTTC. It codes for CASRWRADIQYF.

This clonotype was counted between two and nine times. The gene calls are TRBV24-1 and TRBJ2-1; weak D call: TRBD2 (5 bases). Trimming shortened V by 4 bases and J by 8 bases, and 17 bases separated the two germline ends. Germline CDR1 and CDR2: KGHDR and SFDVKD. The CDR3 is made up of 15 amino acids. CDR3 protein: CATSDPRPAGHEQFF. DNA of the CDR3: TGTGCCACCAGTGACCCTCGGCCCGCGGGCCATGAGCAGTTCTTC.

V is TRBV12-3 or TRBV12-4 and J is TRBJ1-6; 9 bases match TRBD1. This CDR3 comprises 14 residues. The V gene end was trimmed by 3 bases and the J gene end by 7 bases; junction bases not matched to a gene: 1. The CDR3 coding sequence is TGTGCCAGCAGTTTGGGACAGGGAAATTCACCCCTCCACTTT. Its translation is CASSLGQGNSPLHF.

In its sample, this clonotype was seen a few times. V gene TRBV6-1 combines with J gene TRBJ1-5; 8 nucleotides line up with TRBD1. Trimming removed 3 bases from V and 6 bases from J; junction bases left unmatched: 7. Germline CDR1 is MNHNS and CDR2 is SASEGT. The CDR3 contains 15 residues. In DNA, the CDR3 is TGTGCCAGCAGTGAGCCGACAGGGGTAACTCAGCCCCAGCATTTT. Residues: CASSEPTGVTQPQHF.

This clonotype was observed a handful of times. The genes are TRBV20-1 and TRBJ2-7; TRBD2 agrees at 9 bases. Trimming took 1 base from V and 0 from J; bases not matched to a gene: 1. Germline V gene sequence: CDR1 DFQATT, CDR2 SNEGSKA (reference sequence). This CDR3 contains 14 residues. Here the CDR3 DNA reads TGCAGTGCTAGAGTTAGCGGGAGCTCCTACGAGCAGTACTTC. Translation: CSARVSGSSYEQYF.

Written as DNA, the CDR3 is TGTGCCAGCAGTTCAGTCAGCACTGAAGCTTTCTTT. Residues: CASSSVSTEAFF. The rearrangement links TRBV6-5 to TRBJ1-1; D call uncertain. This CDR3 contains 12 residues. Trimming shortened V by 4 bases and J by 4 bases, and 7 bases separated the two germline ends. Germline CDR1 MNHEY, CDR2 SVGAGI.